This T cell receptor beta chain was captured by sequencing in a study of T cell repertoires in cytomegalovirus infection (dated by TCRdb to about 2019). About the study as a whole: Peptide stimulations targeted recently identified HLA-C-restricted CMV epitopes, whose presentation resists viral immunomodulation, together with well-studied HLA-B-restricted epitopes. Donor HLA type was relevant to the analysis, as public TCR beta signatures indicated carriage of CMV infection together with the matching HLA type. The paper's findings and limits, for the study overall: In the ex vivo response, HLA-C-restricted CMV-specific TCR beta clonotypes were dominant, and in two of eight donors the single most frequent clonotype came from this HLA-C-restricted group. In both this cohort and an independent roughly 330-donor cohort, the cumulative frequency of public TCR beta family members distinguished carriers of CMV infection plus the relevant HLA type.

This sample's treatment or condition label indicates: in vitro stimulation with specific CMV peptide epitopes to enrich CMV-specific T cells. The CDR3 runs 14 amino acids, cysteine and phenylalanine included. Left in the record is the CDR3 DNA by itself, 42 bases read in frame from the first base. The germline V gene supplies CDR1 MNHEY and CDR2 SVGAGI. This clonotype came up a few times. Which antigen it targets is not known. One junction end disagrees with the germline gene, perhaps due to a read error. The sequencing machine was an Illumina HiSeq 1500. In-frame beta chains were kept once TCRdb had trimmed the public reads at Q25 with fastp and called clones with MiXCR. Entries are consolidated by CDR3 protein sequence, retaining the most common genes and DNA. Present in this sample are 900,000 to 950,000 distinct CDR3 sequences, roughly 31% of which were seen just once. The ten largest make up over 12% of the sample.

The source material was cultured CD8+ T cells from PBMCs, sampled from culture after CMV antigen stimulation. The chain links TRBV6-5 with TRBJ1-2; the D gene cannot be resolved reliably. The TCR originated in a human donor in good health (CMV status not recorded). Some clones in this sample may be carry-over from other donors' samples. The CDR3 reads CASRYSGTNYGYTF. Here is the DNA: TGTGCCAGCAGATACTCGGGGACTAACTATGGCTACACCTTC.